Listed below are T cell receptor beta chains from one sample, sequenced in a study of shared clonotypes between healthy human individuals. Assay used: immunoSEQ multiplex PCR; TCRdb lists only in-frame clones, some missing. The sample has over a million clones, about 75% seen once. Sequenced material: memory CD4+ T cells sorted from blood. Receptors were obtained from a man younger than 35 in good health. Both conserved end residues are part of each CDR3. A D gene is named only where the DNA matches it firmly. Clone size is not always given. Where it is, it says once, few, many or a class for expanded clones.

d_gene	v_gene	abundance	len	j_gene	CDR3nt	CDR3aa
NA	TRBV5-1	NA	12	TRBJ1-2	TGCGCCAGCAGCGACAGCAACTATGGCTACACCTTC	CASSDSNYGYTF
NA	TRBV28	NA	13	TRBJ1-2	TGTGCCAGCAGTTTGTCTCGCAGGTGGGGCTACACCTTC	CASSLSRRWGYTF
TRBD1	TRBV4-1	NA	16	TRBJ2-7	TGCGCCAGCAGCCACCAATTACAGGGGACCCCCTACGAGCAGTACTTC	CASSHQLQGTPYEQYF
TRBD2	TRBV5-1	NA	16	TRBJ2-2	TGCGCCAGCAGCTCCGGGACTAGCGGCTTCACCGGGGAGCTGTTTTTT	CASSSGTSGFTGELFF
NA	TRBV5-4	NA	15	TRBJ1-6	TGTGCCAGCACCCCACAGGGTTCTGGGAATTCACCCCTCCACTTT	CASTPQGSGNSPLHF
NA	TRBV30	NA	15	TRBJ2-3	TGTGCCTGGACCCCCTTGGGCGGGGGCACAGATACGCAGTATTTT	CAWTPLGGGTDTQYF
TRBD1	TRBV30	once	17	TRBJ2-5	TGTGCCTGGAGTGCCGGGACAGTGAAAGGGCTACAAGAGACCCAGTACTTC	CAWSAGTVKGLQETQYF
TRBD1	TRBV6-5	NA	16	TRBJ2-7	TGTGCCAGCAGTTACTCGAGGGGGCCTTCTTTTTACGAGCAGTACTTC	CASSYSRGPSFYEQYF
NA	TRBV18	NA	14	TRBJ2-7	TGTGCCAGCTCAATCACAGCTTACTCCTACGAGCAGTACTTC	CASSITAYSYEQYF
NA	TRBV19	once	14	TRBJ1-2	TGTGCCAGTAAGGTCTCAACCCTTTACTATGGCTACACCTTC	CASKVSTLYYGYTF
NA	TRBV6-1	NA	14	TRBJ1-1	TGTGCCAGCAGTGATAGGAATCTAAACACTGAAGCTTTCTTT	CASSDRNLNTEAFF
NA	TRBV30	NA	13	TRBJ1-2	TGTGCCTGGAGTTTCCGGGCCAGATATGGCTACACCTTC	CAWSFRARYGYTF
TRBD1	TRBV5-1	NA	16	TRBJ1-2	TGCGCCAGCAGCTTGGAGCCGGGACAGGGTTCCTATGGCTACACCTTC	CASSLEPGQGSYGYTF
TRBD1	TRBV4-1	few	15	TRBJ1-2	TGCGCCAGCAGCCAACCGACAGGGGGAAACTATGGCTACACCTTC	CASSQPTGGNYGYTF
TRBD1	TRBV6-6	few	15	TRBJ1-6	TGTGCCAGCAGTTACTGGACAGGGATAGATTCACCCCTCCACTTT	CASSYWTGIDSPLHF
TRBD1	TRBV6-1	few	14	TRBJ2-7	TGTGCCAGCACCAGGGACAGGGGAGCTTACGAGCAGTACTTC	CASTRDRGAYEQYF
TRBD2	TRBV7-9	NA	15	TRBJ2-3	TGTGCCAGCAGCTTACTAGCGGGGAGCACAGATACGCAGTATTTT	CASSLLAGSTDTQYF
NA	TRBV12-5	NA	14	TRBJ1-1	TGTGCTAGTGACCACCAGGGGAGTGGCACTGAAGCTTTCTTT	CASDHQGSGTEAFF
NA	TRBV28	NA	15	TRBJ1-4	TGTGCCAGCAGTTTACCCGGGAACACTAATGAAAAACTGTTTTTT	CASSLPGNTNEKLFF
NA	TRBV5-5	NA	15	TRBJ2-7	TGTGCCAGCAGCTTGGGGCAGGCCTTATATTACGAGCAGTACTTC	CASSLGQALYYEQYF
NA	TRBV19	NA	13	TRBJ1-5	TGTGCCAGTAGTCCGTGGACAGATCAGCCCCAGCATTTT	CASSPWTDQPQHF
NA	TRBV5-1	NA	16	TRBJ1-4	TGCGCCAGCAGCTTGGGGCCAGGGGTTCTTAATGAAAAACTGTTTTTT	CASSLGPGVLNEKLFF
NA	TRBV5-1	NA	14	TRBJ2-7	TGCGCCAGCAGCTTGGAGGGTGAGGGCTACGAGCAGTACTTC	CASSLEGEGYEQYF
NA	TRBV28	NA	13	TRBJ1-2	TGTGCCAGCAGTTTATCGGGCTCGGGTCCCGGGTTCTTC	CASSLSGSGPGFF
NA	TRBV9	NA	14	TRBJ2-7	TGTGCCAGCAGCCCCCTAAGGTCGGACGACGAGCAGTACTTC	CASSPLRSDDEQYF
NA	TRBV10-2	NA	13	TRBJ1-5	TGCGCCAGCAGTGAGTCAGGGGTTCAGCCCCAGCATTTT	CASSESGVQPQHF
TRBD1	TRBV5-1	NA	14	TRBJ2-5	TGCGCCAGCTGGACAGGGGGATCGGGAGAGACCCAGTACTTC	CASWTGGSGETQYF
TRBD1	TRBV18	few	15	TRBJ1-2	TGTGCCAGCTCACCGATCGGACAGGGGGACTATGGCTACACCTTC	CASSPIGQGDYGYTF